These T cell receptor beta chains were read from a single sample in a study of memory CD4+ T cells and cytomegalovirus serostatus. Here immunoSEQ multiplex PCR was the method, and the copy in TCRdb shows in-frame clones only, minus some. The sample has 35,000 to 50,000 clones; just under 80% are singletons. The source material was memory CD4+ T cells from blood. These receptors were obtained from an adult in good health and CMV-seronegative. CDR3s include the opening cysteine and the closing phenylalanine or tryptophan. D genes are given only for firm matches. Size is omitted from some rows. Given values are once, few, many or a class for expanded clones.

j_call	v_call	cdr3_length	d_call	clone_size	cdr3_nt	cdr3_aa
TRBJ2-3	TRBV7-9	15	-	-	TGTGCCAGCAGCTTAGGCGGGGTAGGCACAGATACGCAGTATTTT	CASSLGGVGTDTQYF
TRBJ2-2	TRBV6-1	12	-	-	TGTGCCAGCAGCCCTGATACCGGGGAGCTGTTTTTT	CASSPDTGELFF
TRBJ2-2	TRBV18	15	-	-	TGTGCCAGCTCTCCGGACAGCGCGAACACCGGGGAGCTGTTTTTT	CASSPDSANTGELFF
TRBJ1-1	TRBV7-9	15	-	-	TGTGCCAGCAGCTTAGACGGGGCGAGGTTGCTAGAAGCTTTCTTT	CASSLDGARLLEAFF
TRBJ1-2	TRBV28	15	-	-	TGTGCCAGCAGTTCAGCCCCCAGCAGGAGCTATGGCTACACCTTC	CASSSAPSRSYGYTF
TRBJ2-7	TRBV7-9	13	-	-	TGTGCCAGCAGCTCAGATGGGACAAACGAGCAGTACTTC	CASSSDGTNEQYF
TRBJ2-7	TRBV5-5	16	TRBD2	-	TGTGCCAGCAGCTTGGCCCCAGCGGGGATCTCCTACGAGCAGTACTTC	CASSLAPAGISYEQYF
TRBJ2-3	TRBV5-1	16	-	-	TGCGCCAGCAGCTCCCAACCGGGACGGGGCACAGATACGCAGTATTTT	CASSSQPGRGTDTQYF
TRBJ1-5	TRBV11-2	13	TRBD1	-	TGTGCCAGCAGCTCGGACAGGGCAGGGCCCCAGCATTTT	CASSSDRAGPQHF
TRBJ2-6	TRBV5-6	19	TRBD1	-	TGTGCCAGCAGCTCACCGGGTGGACAGGGGCTGACTGGGGCCAACGTCCTGACTTTC	CASSSPGGQGLTGANVLTF
TRBJ2-6	TRBV27	16	-	-	TGTGCCAGCAGTTTAGAAGGGGGCTCTGGGGCCAACGTCCTGACTTTC	CASSLEGGSGANVLTF
TRBJ1-2	TRBV6-6	14	-	once	TGTGCCAGCAGACCTGGGGGGACATACTATGGCTACACCTTC	CASRPGGTYYGYTF
TRBJ2-1	TRBV12-5	11	-	-	TGTGCTAGTGGTCTTGTCAATGAGCAGTTCTTC	CASGLVNEQFF
TRBJ1-1	TRBV19	14	-	-	TGTGCCAGTAGTCAGTGGGGATTGAACACTGAAGCTTTCTTT	CASSQWGLNTEAFF
TRBJ1-2	TRBV4-1	15	-	-	TGCGCCAGCAGCCAAGATTCGAGGAAGAACTATGGCTACACCTTC	CASSQDSRKNYGYTF
TRBJ2-1	TRBV7-2	17	TRBD2	-	TGTGCCAGCAGCTTACTAGCGGTGCGATACTCCTACAATGAGCAGTTCTTC	CASSLLAVRYSYNEQFF
TRBJ2-2	TRBV9	17	-	-	TGTGCCAGCAGCCTTAGGGGGGGTCAGTGGATAACCGGGGAGCTGTTTTTT	CASSLRGGQWITGELFF
TRBJ2-7	TRBV30	13	-	-	TGTGCCTGGATAAGGCGCAATTACGGCGAGCAGTACTTC	CAWIRRNYGEQYF
TRBJ2-3	TRBV2	15	-	-	TGTGCCAGCAGTGACAGGGCCCCCCCACAGGATACGCAGTATTTT	CASSDRAPPQDTQYF
TRBJ2-5	TRBV29-1	13	-	-	TGCAGCGTCCTATTGGACTATGATGGGACCCAGTACTTC	CSVLLDYDGTQYF
TRBJ1-1	TRBV7-3	13	-	-	TGTGCCAGCAGCCAGGGAGAAAACACTGAAGCTTTCTTT	CASSQGENTEAFF
TRBJ1-5	TRBV7-9	15	TRBD1	-	TGTGCCAGCAGCGACCAGGGGGCTGGCAATCAGCCCCAGCATTTT	CASSDQGAGNQPQHF
TRBJ1-2	TRBV5-5	14	-	once	TGTGCCAGCAGCCCGGCCGACACCCTGGGCGGCTACACCTTC	CASSPADTLGGYTF
TRBJ2-7	TRBV6-1	14	TRBD1	once	TGTGCCAGCAGGAGGGACAGGGAGTTCCACGAGCAGTACTTC	CASRRDREFHEQYF
TRBJ2-7	TRBV6-6	14	TRBD1	-	TGTGCCAGCATCCATTCCGGACAGGACTACGAGCAGTACTTC	CASIHSGQDYEQYF
TRBJ1-4	TRBV4-1	17	TRBD1	-	TGCGCCAGCAGCCAAGATACAGGGGGCTCAACTAATGAAAAACTGTTTTTT	CASSQDTGGSTNEKLFF
TRBJ2-7	TRBV19	13	TRBD1	-	TGTGCCACTCAGGGACAGGGTCAGAACGAGCAGTACTTC	CATQGQGQNEQYF
TRBJ1-1	TRBV5-6	15	-	few	TGTGCCAGCAGCTCCTGGAGTTCCGTGAACACTGAAGCTTTCTTT	CASSSWSSVNTEAFF
TRBJ2-1	TRBV7-2	15	-	-	TGTGCCAGCTCGCCGGCAGGGAGCTCCTACAATGAGCAGTTCTTC	CASSPAGSSYNEQFF
TRBJ2-5	TRBV6-1	14	-	-	TGTGCCAGCAGTGAAGGGTCGGGCGTGGAGACCCAGTACTTC	CASSEGSGVETQYF
TRBJ2-3	TRBV5-5	12	-	-	TGTGCCAGCAGCTTGGTTTCAGATACGCAGTATTTT	CASSLVSDTQYF
TRBJ2-5	TRBV5-8	14	-	-	TGTGCCAGCAGCTTCGGGAGCAGCCAAGAGACCCAGTACTTC	CASSFGSSQETQYF
TRBJ2-3	TRBV9	15	-	-	TGTGCCAGCAGCGTAATTCCGAGCAGCACAGATACGCAGTATTTT	CASSVIPSSTDTQYF
TRBJ1-1	TRBV30	15	TRBD1	few	TGTGCCTGGAGTGTTGGGACAGTAGCGAACACTGAAGCTTTCTTT	CAWSVGTVANTEAFF
TRBJ2-5	TRBV13	17	TRBD2	few	TGTGCCAGCAGCGGACTAGCGGGGGGACCTCTTCAAGAGACCCAGTACTTC	CASSGLAGGPLQETQYF
TRBJ2-7	TRBV6-1	11	-	-	TGTGCCAGCAGTGCCAGCTACGAGCAGTACTTC	CASSASYEQYF
TRBJ2-5	TRBV11-1	11	-	-	TGTGCCAGCAGCTTAGAAGAGACCCAGTACTTC	CASSLEETQYF
TRBJ1-1	TRBV6-1	14	-	once	TGTGCCAGCAGTGAAGCCCAAGGGGGCACTGAAGCTTTCTTT	CASSEAQGGTEAFF
TRBJ2-7	TRBV28	14	-	-	TGTGCCAGCAGTGGCGGGACGGGAAACTACGAGCAGTACTTC	CASSGGTGNYEQYF
TRBJ2-1	TRBV4-2	17	TRBD2	-	TGTGCCAGCAGCCAAGCAGGCGGCGGGGGGGCGGGAAATGAGCAGTTCTTC	CASSQAGGGGAGNEQFF
TRBJ1-2	TRBV30	16	-	few	TGTGCCTGGCCGTCGGAGGGACGGGGCGGGAAATATGGCTACACCTTC	CAWPSEGRGGKYGYTF
TRBJ1-5	TRBV25-1	14	TRBD1	-	TGTGCCAGCAGTGATGAGGGGGCTCTAAGGCCCCAGCATTTT	CASSDEGALRPQHF
TRBJ2-5	TRBV2	12	-	once	TGTGCCAGCATACTCAACGGTGAGACCCAGTACTTC	CASILNGETQYF
TRBJ2-5	TRBV7-9	12	-	-	TGTGCCAGCAGCTTTTACCAGGGGACCCAGTACTTC	CASSFYQGTQYF
TRBJ2-5	TRBV10-3	14	TRBD2	-	TGTGCCATCAGGGCTAGCGGGGTCAAAGAGACCCAGTACTTC	CAIRASGVKETQYF
TRBJ2-7	TRBV27	15	-	-	TGTGCCAGCAGTTCACCGGGACGTGCGAGGTACGAGCAGTACTTC	CASSSPGRARYEQYF
TRBJ2-7	TRBV5-4	17	TRBD2	once	TGTGCCAGCAGCTTGGGGCGGCTAGCGGGGGGTATTTACGAGCAGTACTTC	CASSLGRLAGGIYEQYF
TRBJ1-2	TRBV6-1	15	-	-	TGTGCCAGCAGACCGGACAGATCTTATAACTATGGCTACACCTTC	CASRPDRSYNYGYTF
TRBJ1-1	TRBV10-3	14	-	-	TGTGCCATCAGTGGTCAAGTTGGGAACACTGAAGCTTTCTTT	CAISGQVGNTEAFF